This TCR beta chain was captured in a study of blood T cell repertoires in COVID-19. Per germline, CDR1 PRHDT and CDR2 FYEKMQ (reference sequence). This CDR3 spans 13 amino acids. The J segment lost 4 bases and the V segment lost 3 bases, leaving 2 bases of the junction unmatched. Categorization into cohorts depended on clinical history that participants reported. As processed by the authors: Reference gene primer amplification yielded estimated nucleated cell counts. Method: immunoSEQ multiplex PCR; TCRdb's copy keeps in-frame clones and lacks some. That table gives V, J and clone size, and the DNA gave D and trimming. Of about 260,000 clones in the sample, 91% are singletons; the top ten hold around 2.8%.

The TCR comes from a man in his forties or fifties who had been exposed to COVID-19. This sequence joins TRBV13 and TRBJ1-1; 7 bases fit TRBD1. The sequencing sample was made of PBMCs or T cells enriched from blood (not recorded which). This CDR3 is CASSLSGGTEAFF. The CDR3 DNA reads as TGTGCCAGCAGCTTGTCAGGGGGCACTGAAGCTTTCTTT.